This entry describes one TCR beta chain. Germline CDR1 reads KGHSH; CDR2 reads LQKENI. The V end was cut by 4 bases, the J end by 6 bases, with 11 bases between. The CDR3 loop spans 13 amino acids. The authors' processing: From reference gene primer amplification, estimates of nucleated cell counts were derived. The repertoire was sequenced with immunoSEQ multiplex PCR; TCRdb's copy has only in-frame clones and lacks some. That table supplies the V and J calls and clone size; D and trimming were determined from the DNA. This sample has 200,000 to 250,000 clones, with 65% to 90% found just once. This sample stems from a study of blood T cell repertoires in COVID-19. On the study more broadly: Sites across the United States, Italy and Spain contributed samples from acute and convalescent COVID-19. Nucleic acid was either cDNA or gDNA, and it came from T cells, B-cell-depleted T cells, or PBMCs.

This TCR derives from an elderly woman with active or convalescent COVID-19. Source material: peripheral blood. The rearrangement joins TRBV18 to TRBJ2-3; TRBD1 might be the D (6 bases). The CDR3 here is CASSHYTGDTQYF. Written as DNA, the CDR3 is TGTGCCAGCTCACACTATACAGGGGATACGCAGTATTTT.